Below are 22 T cell receptor beta chains sequenced from a single sample in a study of blood T cell repertoires in COVID-19. This table comes from immunoSEQ multiplex PCR, and its TCRdb copy is limited to in-frame clones, with some not included. The table has about 120,000 clones, 85% seen once; the top ten hold around 6.3%. The specimen was peripheral blood. These receptor sequences come from a man aged 80 or over with active or convalescent COVID-19.

The chain links TRBV27 to TRBJ2-7; 10 bases are shared with TRBD2. This CDR3 spans 20 amino acids. The V gene end was trimmed by 4 bases and the J gene end by 3 bases; junction bases not matched to a gene: 21. In germline, CDR1 is MNHEY, CDR2 SMNVEV (reference sequence). The CDR3: CASSYKSLRTSGYGIYEQYF. DNA of the CDR3: TGTGCCAGCAGTTACAAATCCTTACGGACTAGCGGATACGGAATCTACGAGCAGTACTTC.

In DNA form, the CDR3 reads TGTGCCATCAGTGATCGAGCGGGAGGGATTTTTAGCACAGATACGCAGTATTTT. Translating it yields CAISDRAGGIFSTDTQYF. The chain carries TRBV10-3 and TRBJ2-3, with 10 bases aligning to TRBD2. CDR1 is ENHRY and CDR2 is SYGVKD in the germline V gene. The CDR3 length is 18 residues. J was trimmed by 0 bases and V by 3 bases; bases with no gene match: 9.

The CDR3 protein is CASSQGFGGAYNEQFF. CDR3 in DNA: TGTGCCAGCAGCCAAGGGTTCGGGGGGGCGTACAATGAGCAGTTCTTC. The genes are TRBV3-1 (or the pseudogene TRBV3-2) and TRBJ2-1, with TRBD2 identical over 8 bases. Germline lookup yields CDR1 LGHDT and CDR2 YNNKEL (reference sequence). CDR3 size: 16 residues. Germline trimming cut 1 base from V and 4 bases from J; bases unmatched to any gene: 6.

This chain links TRBV9 with TRBJ1-2; tentative D call: TRBD1 (6 bases). Germline CDR1 and CDR2: SGDLS and YYNGEE. There are 17 residues in the CDR3. The germline V and J ends were trimmed by 3 bases and 2 bases, with 20 bases remaining between them. In nucleotides, the CDR3 is TGTGCCAGCAGCGCTAGTGAGGACAGACCATCAAACTATGGCTACACCTTC. Amino acid sequence: CASSASEDRPSNYGYTF.

The V and J genes are TRBV7-3 and TRBJ2-2; the match to TRBD2 covers 11 bases. The J segment lost 0 bases and the V segment lost 5 bases, leaving 5 bases of the junction unmatched. CDR1 and CDR2 from the germline V gene are SGHTA and FQGTGA. This CDR3 region has 17 residues. DNA for the CDR3: TGTGCCAGCAGCATTACGGGACTAGCGGCGAACACCGGGGAGCTGTTTTTT. It is translated as CASSITGLAANTGELFF.

The V call is TRBV5-1, the J call TRBJ1-4; D remains unclear. The CDR3 runs 13 residues. V lost 2 bases, J lost 3 bases, and 5 bases lay in between. Germline V gene sequence: CDR1 SGHRS, CDR2 YFSETQ. The CDR3 DNA reads as TGCGCCAGCAGCTTTCGGGCTAATGAAAAACTGTTTTTT. Amino acids: CASSFRANEKLFF.

This chain uses TRBV10-3 with TRBJ1-2; 11 bases line up with TRBD1. The CDR3 spans 18 residues. Germline CDR1 ENHRY, CDR2 SYGVKD. The ends lost 6 bases at V and 0 bases at J; junction bases unmatched: 12. The CDR3 nucleotides read TGTGCCATCAGACCTGCTGGGACAGGGGGTCTGACTAACTATGGCTACACCTTC. As protein: CAIRPAGTGGLTNYGYTF.

The gene calls are TRBV3-1 (or the pseudogene TRBV3-2) and TRBJ2-5; D is ambiguous. This CDR3 comprises 14 residues. V was cut by 0 bases and J by 4 bases, with 9 bases left in between. CDR1 is LGHDT and CDR2 is YNNKEL in the germline V gene (reference sequence). As DNA, the CDR3 is TGTGCCAGCAGCCAAGATTTAGTGTCAGAGACCCAGTACTTC. It translates to CASSQDLVSETQYF.

This clone was counted only a few times. The chain is built from TRBV5-1 and TRBJ2-1, with TRBD2 matching over 12 bases. V gave up 3 bases and J gave up 0 bases; unmatched junction bases: 16. The CDR3 loop spans 21 amino acids. Looked up from germline, CDR1 is SGHRS and CDR2 is YFSETQ. The CDR3 loop reads CASSSSISTSGGTHSYNEQFF. The CDR3 DNA is TGCGCCAGCAGCTCAAGCATTTCCACTAGCGGGGGGACGCACTCCTACAATGAGCAGTTCTTC. Drawing the rest from reference TRBV5-1 and TRBJ2-1, the complete variable domain is KAGVTQTPRYLIKTRGQQVTLSCSPISGHRSVSWYQQTPGQGLQFLFEYFSETQRNKGNFPGRFSGRQFSNSRSEMNVSTLELGDSALYLCASSSSISTSGGTHSYNEQFFGPGTRLTVL.

V gene TRBV5-4 combines with J gene TRBJ2-3; no clear D. V lost 1 base to trimming and J lost 3 bases, with 3 bases between them. Germline V lookup: CDR1 SGHNT, CDR2 YYREEE (reference sequence). The CDR3 covers 12 residues. CDR3 amino acids: CASSLLTDTQYF. The CDR3 DNA follows: TGTGCCAGCAGCTTGTTAACAGATACGCAGTATTTT.

V is TRBV6-2 or TRBV6-3 and J is TRBJ2-2, with D perhaps matching TRBD1 (6 bases). Germline assignment: CDR1 MNHEY and CDR2 SVGEGT. The length of the CDR3 is 13 residues. V lost 4 bases and J 5 bases, leaving 8 bases between the germline ends. CDR3 in amino acids: CASSSGQTGELFF. CDR3 coding DNA: TGTGCCAGCAGTTCTGGACAGACCGGGGAGCTGTTTTTT.

The V and J genes are TRBV30 and TRBJ1-5; maybe TRBD1 (5 bases). This CDR3 spans 14 amino acids. CDR1 GTSNPN and CDR2 SVGIG come from the germline V gene (reference sequence). V was trimmed by 3 bases and J by 7 bases, leaving 16 bases between them. The CDR3 protein is CAWSSGRAGQPQHF. The CDR3 bases are TGTGCCTGGAGCTCTGGCAGGGCTGGACAGCCCCAGCATTTT.

This clone occurred a few times. The chain links TRBV9 to TRBJ1-6; unclear D gene. CDR3 size: 15 residues. V lost 2 bases, J lost 0 bases, and 6 bases lay in between. CDR1 and CDR2 from the germline V gene are SGDLS and YYNGEE. DNA for the CDR3: TGTGCCAGCAGCGTTTCTAGCTCCTATAATTCACCCCTCCACTTT. Translating gives CASSVSSSYNSPLHF.

The chain joins TRBV2 to TRBJ2-5; no firm D call. The CDR3 runs 13 residues. The V gene's germline CDR1 is SNHLY and CDR2 FYNNEI. V lost 6 bases, J lost 9 bases, and 17 bases lay in between. The CDR3 protein is CASRKILAAAQYF. CDR3 DNA sequence: TGTGCCAGCAGAAAAATATTAGCCGCCGCCCAGTACTTC.

The V and J genes are TRBV7-2 and TRBJ1-5, with D perhaps matching TRBD1 (6 bases). The CDR3 length is 15 residues. CDR1 SGHTA and CDR2 FQGNSA come from the germline V gene. Trimming removed 3 bases at V and 7 bases at J, with 16 bases between. The CDR3 reads CASSFTLGQGQPQHF. Here the CDR3 DNA reads TGTGCCAGCAGCTTCACTTTAGGTCAGGGGCAGCCCCAGCATTTT.

This clone is a singleton in its sample. The gene calls are TRBV10-3 and TRBJ2-5; 7 bases are shared with TRBD2. CDR1 and CDR2 from the germline V gene are ENHRY and SYGVKD. J lost 9 bases, V lost 0 bases, and 7 bases had no gene match. The CDR3 is made up of 14 amino acids. The CDR3: CAISESLGEGAQYF. CDR3 bases: TGTGCCATCAGTGAGTCTTTGGGGGAGGGAGCCCAGTACTTC.

J is TRBJ2-5 and V is TRBV9, with 8 positions matching TRBD1. V lost 4 bases, J lost 4 bases, and 9 bases stayed unmatched. Germline CDR1 is SGDLS and CDR2 is YYNGEE. The CDR3 runs 15 residues. The CDR3 sequence: CASSSTGAKGETQYF. CDR3 sequence (DNA): TGTGCCAGCAGCTCGACAGGGGCGAAAGGAGAGACCCAGTACTTC.

The genes are TRBV7-2 and TRBJ2-3; no definite D call. CDR3 size: 12 residues. Germline V CDR1 and CDR2: SGHTA, FQGNSA. V was cut by 5 bases and J by 7 bases, with 10 bases left in between. The CDR3, as DNA: TGTGCCAGCAGCGATAGTCTGTATACGCAGTATTTT. Translation: CASSDSLYTQYF.

This sequence joins TRBV10-3 and TRBJ2-5; 8 positions agree with TRBD2. Germline V CDR1 and CDR2: ENHRY, SYGVKD. This CDR3 region has 13 residues. Germline trimming cut 2 bases from V and 4 bases from J; bases unmatched to any gene: 0. Here the CDR3 DNA reads TGTGCCATCAGTGAGCGGGGGGGAGAGACCCAGTACTTC. As protein: CAISERGGETQYF.

This clone was seen a single time. The chain joins TRBV5-8 to TRBJ2-5; 14 bases agree with TRBD2. Germline V CDR1 and CDR2: SGHTS, YDEGEE. Losses at the gene ends were 4 bases for V and 4 bases for J; bases not matched to a gene: 6. The CDR3 loop spans 16 amino acids. The DNA for the CDR3 is TGTGCCAGCAGCCCCCGGGGACTAGCGGGAGTAGAGACCCAGTACTTC. Residues: CASSPRGLAGVETQYF.

This clone was seen many times. This chain uses TRBV30 with TRBJ2-5, with no clear D. This CDR3 contains 12 residues. The germline V and J ends were trimmed by 4 bases and 4 bases, with 10 bases remaining between them. Germline CDR1 GTSNPN, CDR2 SVGIG (reference sequence). CDR3 sequence: CAWTSSLETQYF. The CDR3 nucleotides are TGTGCCTGGACCTCGTCCCTAGAGACCCAGTACTTC.

This clone was observed a few times. V gene TRBV6-5 combines with J gene TRBJ1-1, with 7 bases fitting TRBD1. The CDR3 is 14 amino acids. The V gene's germline CDR1 is MNHEY and CDR2 SVGAGI. V gave up 4 bases and J gave up 3 bases; unmatched junction bases: 5. The CDR3 is CASSWGQSYTEAFF. The CDR3 nucleotides read TGTGCCAGCAGTTGGGGACAGAGCTACACTGAAGCTTTCTTT.